This T cell receptor beta chain came from a study of T cell responses to AZD1222 COVID-19 vaccine. Measured with immunoSEQ multiplex PCR; TCRdb has only the in-frame clones, and not every one. The sample carries approximately 170,000 clones, more than 85% recorded once. Worth noting for this clone: What it recognizes is unknown.

Trimming removed 3 bases at V and 7 bases at J, with 7 bases between. From germline, CDR1 is KGHSH and CDR2 LQKENI. The length of the CDR3 is 13 residues. Whole-study results and caveats: The sample set comprised mostly white British donors with more females, and clonal diversity was possibly underestimated. Repertoires were collected only later (after the peak T cell response had occurred).

This material consisted of peripheral blood, taken on day 0 of AZD1222 vaccination. The source is an adult in good health. The V and J genes are TRBV18 and TRBJ1-6; no clear D gene. In DNA, the CDR3 is TGTGCCAGCTCACCCCAGGACAATTCACCCCTCCACTTT. Its translation: CASSPQDNSPLHF.